These 5 T cell receptor beta chains were sequenced from one sample in a study of blood T cell repertoires in COVID-19 (dated by TCRdb to the early 2020s). Receptors were amplified or captured by the immunoSEQ multiplex PCR assay. TCRdb's version of the immuneACCESS table is confined to in-frame rearrangements and falls short of the full clone set. An unresolved V gene accounts for under half of the shortfall where checked; the remainder is of unknown origin. This sample comprises under 450,000 clones, approximately 90% of them detected only once. Of the sample, 10% to 15% is held by the ten largest clones. The source material was peripheral blood. These receptors were collected from a woman in her fifties or sixties with COVID-19, enrolled during active disease.

This clone was detected once. The chain employs TRBV3-1 (or the pseudogene TRBV3-2) and TRBJ1-1; the D is unclear. The germline CDR1 and CDR2 sequences are LGHDT and YNNKEL (reference sequence). Between the trimmed V and J ends, which lost 2 bases and 1 base, there was a span of 8 bases. This CDR3 is built from 14 residues. DNA for the CDR3: TGTGCCAGCAGCCAAAGTCCCAGGAACACTGAAGCTTTCTTT. This gives the protein CASSQSPRNTEAFF.

The chain has TRBV2 and TRBJ2-4; maybe TRBD1 (5 bases). Germline values: CDR1 SNHLY, CDR2 FYNNEI. Deletions cut 6 bases from V and 6 bases from J, with 18 bases between. The CDR3 spans 15 residues. The DNA for the CDR3 is TGTGCCAGCAGGTTGGAAGTCAGGGCCGGAAACATTCAGTACTTC. As protein: CASRLEVRAGNIQYF.

V usage is TRBV7-9 and J usage is TRBJ1-4; 7 bases are a match to TRBD1. CDR1 and CDR2 (germline): SEHNR, FQNEAQ (reference sequence). V gave up 5 bases and J gave up 14 bases; unmatched junction bases: 8. The CDR3 sequence is 12 residues long. CDR3 in amino acids: CASSTPGTELFF. In nucleotides, the CDR3 is TGTGCCAGCAGCACCCCCGGGACAGAGCTGTTTTTT.

V is TRBV29-1 and J is TRBJ1-1; D might be TRBD1 (6 bases). Germline loops: CDR1 SQVTM, CDR2 ANQGSEA. The V end was cut by 0 bases, the J end by 11 bases, with 22 bases between. The CDR3 is 15 residues long. CDR3 DNA sequence: TGCAGCGTTGAAGATGACAGGCCCCTAGGCCGGGCGGCTTTCTTT. Amino acids: CSVEDDRPLGRAAFF.

J is TRBJ1-1 and V is TRBV19, with no clear D. The CDR3 is 14 residues long. Trimming cost V 6 bases and J 5 bases, with 16 bases left between them. CDR1 LNHDA and CDR2 SQIVND come from the germline V gene (reference sequence). The CDR3 spells CASRTLGGRTEAFF. As DNA, the CDR3 is TGTGCCAGTAGGACACTGGGAGGGAGGACTGAAGCTTTCTTT.